The 25 T cell receptor beta chains below all came from one sample that was sequenced in a study of blood T cells in healthy people across ages. The second PCR ran roughly 7 to 12 cycles with a sample-barcoded 5' primer and J-beta primers. Using its own MiXCR run on the 5' RACE reads, TCRdb lists one record per CDR3 protein. The sample holds around 1.5 million distinct CDR3 sequences; approximately 40% are singletons and the top ten take around 8%. The sequencing input was blood. The receptors stem from a woman under 30 in good health.

The chain links TRBV6-2 or TRBV6-3 to TRBJ1-2; D not resolved. The CDR3 runs 14 residues. From germline, CDR1 is MNHEY and CDR2 SVGEGT. V was shortened by 6 bases and J by 1 base, with 12 bases between the two germline ends. The CDR3 is CASSRYGSNYGYTF. CDR3 nucleotide sequence: TGTGCCAGCAGCCGCTATGGGAGTAACTATGGCTACACCTTC.

This clonotype was recorded a few times. The chain carries TRBV30 and TRBJ2-7; no clear D. This CDR3 has 11 amino acids. V shed 2 bases and J shed 7 bases, with 9 bases lying between them. In germline, CDR1 is GTSNPN, CDR2 SVGIG (reference sequence). As DNA, the CDR3 is TGTGCCTGGAGTTCCACGATTGAGCAGTACTTC. Translating it yields CAWSSTIEQYF.

The chain links TRBV29-1 to TRBJ2-2, with a tentative D call TRBD2 (6 bases). CDR3 length: 14 residues. Between the trimmed V and J ends, which lost 2 bases and 1 base, there was a span of 8 bases. Germline lookup yields CDR1 SQVTM and CDR2 ANQGSEA. The DNA of the CDR3 is TGCAGCGTTGAACGGGGGTTGAACACCGGGGAGCTGTTTTTT. It encodes CSVERGLNTGELFF.

In this sample, this clonotype turned up many times. Mismatch with germline at one junction end may stem from a read error. The rearrangement links TRBV12-3 or TRBV12-4 to TRBJ2-7; 13 nucleotides agree with TRBD2. The CDR3 has 14 residues. The CDR3 sequence is CASSLTSGRYEQYF. CDR3 nucleotides: TGCGCCAGCAGCTTGACTAGCGGGAGGTACGAGCAGTACTTC.

This chain connects TRBV29-1 to TRBJ1-2, with 9 bases identical to TRBD1. There are 14 residues in the CDR3. Germline assignment: CDR1 SQVTM and CDR2 ANQGSEA. Losses at the gene ends were 6 bases for V and 5 bases for J; bases not matched to a gene: 10. Here the CDR3 DNA reads TGCAGCGTCGGAGGGACAGGGCTTCATTATGGCTACACCTTC. It is translated as CSVGGTGLHYGYTF. Combining the CDR3 with reference TRBV29-1 and TRBJ1-2 gives the whole variable domain SAVISQKPSRDICQRGTSLTIQCQVDSQVTMMFWYRQQPGQSLTLIATANQGSEATYESGFVIDKFPISRPNLTFSTLTVSNMSPEDSSIYLCSVGGTGLHYGYTFGSGTRLTVV.

This chain connects TRBV24-1 to TRBJ1-5, with D perhaps TRBD1 (5 bases). There are 14 residues in the CDR3. Germline CDR1 reads KGHDR; CDR2 reads SFDVKD. Trimming removed 4 bases from V and 7 bases from J, with 13 bases in between. The CDR3 here is CATSEGHSRQPQHF. The CDR3 coding sequence is TGTGCCACCAGTGAAGGACACTCCAGACAGCCCCAGCATTTT.

V gene TRBV7-9 combines with J gene TRBJ2-7, with 14 bases aligning to TRBD2. Germline CDR1 reads SEHNR; CDR2 reads FQNEAQ (reference sequence). The CDR3 covers 16 residues. With V trimmed by 5 bases and J by 2 bases, 5 bases remained unmatched. The CDR3 spells CASSAGTSGGPYEQYF. CDR3 in DNA: TGTGCCAGCAGCGCAGGGACTAGCGGGGGTCCCTACGAGCAGTACTTC.

This clonotype was seen ten or more times. This chain uses TRBV5-1 with TRBJ2-1, with TRBD2 identical over 12 bases. With 4 bases clipped from V and 2 bases from J, the junction kept 4 bases outside the gene matches. Germline V lookup: CDR1 SGHRS, CDR2 YFSETQ. There are 16 residues in the CDR3. For the CDR3, the DNA is TGCGCCAGCAGCCCCGGACTAGCGGGGCCCTACAATGAGCAGTTCTTC. Protein: CASSPGLAGPYNEQFF.

The chain is built from TRBV24-1 and TRBJ2-1; 11 bases are shared with TRBD2. The CDR3 has 15 residues. The J segment lost 5 bases and the V segment lost 9 bases, leaving 8 bases of the junction unmatched. Germline V gene lookup returns CDR1 KGHDR and CDR2 SFDVKD. The CDR3 DNA is TGTGCCACCGGGGCTAGCGGGAGGATCGACAATGAGCAGTTCTTC. It specifies CATGASGRIDNEQFF.

To note about this clonotype: The junction differs from germline at one of its ends, possibly a read error. The J gene is TRBJ2-7, the V gene TRBV7-7, with 8 bases fitting TRBD1. Germline values: CDR1 SSHAT, CDR2 FNYEAQ (reference sequence). This CDR3 contains 14 residues. The CDR3 DNA sequence: TGTGCTAGCAGCTTAGGGACAGGTTCGGGCGAGCAGTACTTC. As protein: CASSLGTGSGEQYF.

V gene TRBV12-3 or TRBV12-4 combines with J gene TRBJ2-1, with D hard to call. V was shortened by 5 bases and J by 6 bases, with 11 bases between the two germline ends. The CDR3 totals 13 residues. The CDR3 is CASSIHSSNEQFF. The CDR3 DNA reads TGTGCCAGCAGTATCCACAGTTCCAATGAGCAGTTCTTC.

This clonotype was seen more than once but under ten times. The J gene is TRBJ2-7, the V gene TRBV5-1; the match to TRBD2 covers 10 bases. Germline V CDR1 and CDR2: SGHRS, YFSETQ. The CDR3 has 14 residues. After removal of 3 bases from V and 5 bases from J, the junction contained 5 bases not matched to a gene. The CDR3 region is CASSWLAGANEQYF. CDR3 sequence (DNA): TGCGCCAGCAGCTGGCTAGCGGGAGCCAACGAGCAGTACTTC.

The chain links TRBV12-3 or TRBV12-4 to TRBJ2-6; D is possibly TRBD2 (5 bases). The CDR3 extends over 16 amino acids. The V end lost 5 bases, the J end lost 4 bases, and 15 bases lay between the germline ends. The CDR3 region is CASSPGYLGGANVLTF. Written as DNA, the CDR3 is TGTGCCAGCAGTCCGGGATACCTCGGAGGGGCCAACGTCCTGACTTTC.

The chain is built from TRBV12-3 or TRBV12-4 and TRBJ2-7; 8 bases fit TRBD1. V lost 3 bases and J lost 2; bases outside the gene matches: 9. The CDR3 has 16 residues. This CDR3 reads CASSFISDRETYEQYF. CDR3 DNA: TGTGCCAGCAGTTTCATATCGGACAGGGAAACCTACGAGCAGTACTTC.

The genes are TRBV21-1 and TRBJ2-3; TRBD2, the D gene given by the table, was not confirmed from the DNA. TRBV21-1 is deemed a pseudogene. This CDR3 is built from 19 residues. CDR3 sequence reads: CASSKVGPSVHQGTDTQYF. CDR3 DNA sequence: TGTGCCAGCAGCAAAGTCGGGCCTAGCGTTCACCAGGGGACAGATACGCAGTATTTT.

The J gene is TRBJ2-1, the V gene TRBV2, with a weak D call TRBD2 (5 bases). Germline V gene lookup returns CDR1 SNHLY and CDR2 FYNNEI. V lost 6 bases and J 5 bases, leaving 23 bases between the germline ends. The length of the CDR3 is 17 residues. The CDR3 sequence: CASRFSGIPSLHNEQFF. The CDR3 nucleotides read TGTGCCAGCAGGTTCAGCGGAATTCCCTCTTTACACAATGAGCAGTTCTTC.

The V and J genes are TRBV14 and TRBJ2-5; the D is unclear. This CDR3 has 14 amino acids. Trimming stripped 3 bases from V and 0 bases from J, with 8 bases between. Germline values: CDR1 SGHDN, CDR2 FVKESK. The chain's CDR3 is CASSHLGNQETQYF. The DNA of the CDR3 is TGTGCCAGCAGCCACTTGGGGAACCAAGAGACCCAGTACTTC.

This clonotype was picked up a small number of times. The junction shows a germline mismatch at one end, possibly a read error. The chain recombines TRBV11-3 with TRBJ2-1; no clear D gene. Germline values: CDR1 SGHNT, CDR2 YENEEA. The CDR3 has 15 amino acids. CDR3 nucleotide sequence: TGTGCCAGCAGTTTAGGTGACGGCTCCTACAATGAGCAGTTCTTC. Translation: CASSLGDGSYNEQFF.

The rearrangement joins TRBV20-1 to TRBJ2-7, with 12 bases identical to TRBD2. This CDR3 spans 14 amino acids. The V gene end was trimmed by 6 bases and the J gene end by 4 bases; junction bases not matched to a gene: 7. Germline lookup yields CDR1 DFQATT and CDR2 SNEGSKA (reference sequence). The CDR3 is CSASLAGGYYEQYF. CDR3 DNA sequence: TGCAGTGCGTCTCTAGCGGGAGGGTATTACGAGCAGTACTTC.

This chain connects TRBV20-1 to TRBJ2-5, with 8 bases matching TRBD1. The junction had 17 bases not matched to a gene; V was cut back by 2 bases and J by 3 bases. There are 18 residues in the CDR3. Per germline, CDR1 DFQATT and CDR2 SNEGSKA (reference sequence). The CDR3 nucleotides are TGCAGTGCTAGACCTCGGATCGCCAGGGGGCCCTTGAAAGAGACCCAGTACTTC. Translation: CSARPRIARGPLKETQYF.

This sequence joins TRBV10-3 and TRBJ1-1; D is ambiguous. The CDR3 is 15 residues long. Germline V gene data show CDR1 as ENHRY and CDR2 as SYGVKD. V was cut by 3 bases and J by 0 bases, with 11 bases left in between. The DNA of the CDR3 is TGTGCCATCAGTGATCCGGCGGGGATGAACACTGAAGCTTTCTTT. It yields the protein CAISDPAGMNTEAFF.

The rearrangement uses TRBV7-9 and TRBJ1-2; 10 positions match TRBD1. The CDR3 length is 15 residues. Germline V CDR1 and CDR2: SEHNR, FQNEAQ (reference sequence). Trimming took 4 bases from V and 4 from J; bases not matched to a gene: 6. The CDR3 region is CASSSSTGGVYGYTF. The CDR3 nucleotides read TGTGCCAGCAGCTCCTCGACAGGGGGCGTCTATGGCTACACCTTC.

The chain uses TRBV2 and TRBJ2-7, with D tentatively TRBD2 (5 bases). The CDR3 is 13 amino acids. V was shortened by 5 bases and J by 7 bases, with 15 bases between the two germline ends. Germline CDR1 is SNHLY and CDR2 is FYNNEI. CDR3 in amino acids: CASSPIPGREQYF. The CDR3 DNA reads TGTGCCAGCAGTCCCATACCGGGAAGGGAGCAGTACTTC. Drawing the rest from reference TRBV2 and TRBJ2-7, the complete variable domain is EPEVTQTPSHQVTQMGQEVILRCVPISNHLYFYWYRQILGQKVEFLVSFYNNEISEKSEIFDDQFSVERPDGSNFTLKIRSTKLEDSAMYFCASSPIPGREQYFGPGTRLTVT.

In its sample, this clonotype was seen a few times. V and J are TRBV7-9 and TRBJ2-7, with a weak D call TRBD1 (5 bases). There are 14 residues in the CDR3. The germline gives CDR1 SEHNR, CDR2 FQNEAQ (reference sequence). The CDR3 sequence: CAGQGEAPRDEQYF. CDR3 in DNA: TGTGCGGGTCAAGGGGAAGCCCCTAGGGACGAGCAGTACTTC.

The genes are TRBV21-1 and TRBJ2-1; the table gives TRBD2 as D, unverified against the DNA. TRBV21-1 is listed as a pseudogene. CDR3 length: 16 residues. CDR3 nucleotide sequence: TGTGCCAGCAGCGGAGCGGGAGGATTATTCTACAATGAGCAGTTCTTC. Its protein product is CASSGAGGLFYNEQFF.